This TCR beta chain originates from a study of CD8+CD57+ T cells in acquired aplastic anemia. Patients sequenced had flow cytometry evidence of CD8+CD57+ cell expansion. Researchers used genomic DNA as the template to profile TCR beta VDJ and CDR3. TCRdb analysed the reads with MiXCR anew, one entry per CDR3 protein. The sample has around 430,000 distinct CDR3 sequences; around 30% are singletons. The clonotype was recovered from a human donor with aplastic anemia. The sample consisted of sorted CD4+, CD8+, or CD8+CD57+ T cells (not recorded which) from PBMCs.

This chain's CDR3 is CAWSVTVYDEQYF. CDR3 coding DNA: TGTGCCTGGAGTGTTACGGTTTACGACGAGCAGTACTTC. The chain combines TRBV30 with TRBJ2-7, with D unclear. The CDR3 has 13 amino acids. Germline-derived CDR1 and CDR2 are GTSNPN and SVGIG (reference sequence). V was pared by 0 bases and J by 5 bases, with 11 bases between.